The 9 T cell receptor beta chains below come from one sample, sequenced in a study of T cell clonality in common variable immunodeficiency. Here immunoSEQ multiplex PCR was the method, and the copy in TCRdb shows in-frame clones only, minus some. The sample has 45,000 to 60,000 clones, none seen only once. Sample: peripheral blood mononuclear cells. These receptors all stem from a person aged 18 to 75 in good health.

Many counts were recorded for this clone. The CDR3 end is not reached by the read, which stops 3 residues before it; the germline J gene fills it in. The rearrangement links TRBV2 to TRBJ2-7; possibly TRBD2 for D (6 bases). Germline values: CDR1 SNHLY, CDR2 FYNNEI. The CDR3 runs 13 residues. V was shortened by 6 bases and J by 6 bases, with 15 bases between the two germline ends. The CDR3 reads CASRGGGGTEQYF. CDR3 DNA, as far as it was read: TGTGCCAGCAGGGGGGGTGGGGGAACCGAG. Looking up the rest from reference TRBV2 and TRBJ2-7 gives the full variable domain: EPEVTQTPSHQVTQMGQEVILRCVPISNHLYFYWYRQILGQKVEFLVSFYNNEISEKSEIFDDQFSVERPDGSNFTLKIRSTKLEDSAMYFCASRGGGGTEQYFGPGTRLTVT.

This clone was seen many times. The read terminates 3 residues ahead of where the CDR3 ends, so the germline J gene completes it. The chain employs TRBV5-1 and TRBJ1-1, with unresolved D. CDR1 is SGHRS, CDR2 YFSETQ, per germline. CDR3 length: 13 amino acids. CDR3 residues: CASHDLGPGVAFF. The sequenced CDR3 bases are TGCGCCAGCCACGACCTTGGGCCCGGCGTG.

This clone occurred many times. The CDR3 end is not reached by the read, which stops 3 residues before it; the germline J gene fills it in. The gene calls are TRBV20-1 and TRBJ2-1, with TRBD2 matching 10 bases. CDR3 length: 15 amino acids. Germline values: CDR1 DFQATT, CDR2 SNEGSKA (reference sequence). V shed 3 bases, J shed 6 bases, and the junction held 8 bases outside the gene matches. CDR3 DNA (partial): TGCAGTGCTAGTTCCTGGACTAGCGGCCCCAATGAG. Amino acids: CSASSWTSGPNE. The full CDR3 protein reads CSASSWTSGPNEQFF.

In its sample, this clone was seen many times. With the read ending 3 residues before the CDR3 end, the germline J gene is used to fill in that end. The J gene is TRBJ2-3, the V gene TRBV7-2, with TRBD2 matching over 12 bases. The CDR3 sequence is 15 residues long. CDR1 SGHTA and CDR2 FQGNSA come from the germline V gene. J lost 4 bases, V lost 1 base, and 0 bases had no gene match. The CDR3 reads CASSLGLAGADTQYF. The CDR3 bases that were read are TGTGCCAGCAGCTTAGGACTAGCGGGGGCAGATACG.

In its sample, this clone was seen many times. The read stops 3 residues short of the end of the CDR3; the missing end is completed from the germline J gene. The chain carries TRBV5-1 and TRBJ1-1; perhaps TRBD1 as D (6 bases). With 0 bases removed from V and 6 bases from J, the gap between germline ends came to 12 bases. The germline gives CDR1 SGHRS, CDR2 YFSETQ. The CDR3 length is 14 residues. CDR3 region: CASSLVQGNSEAFF. The DNA read from the CDR3 is TGCGCCAGCAGCTTGGTGCAGGGGAATTCTGAA.

This clone occurred many times. With the read ending 3 residues before the CDR3 end, the germline J gene is used to fill in that end. J is TRBJ1-2 and V is TRBV28, with TRBD1 as a possible D gene (6 bases). The CDR3 runs to 15 residues. Trimming removed 2 bases at V and 4 bases at J, with 14 bases between. Germline CDR1 and CDR2: MDHEN and SYDVKM. CDR3 sequence: CASSLRGNLFYGYTF. The part of the CDR3 DNA that was read is TGTGCCAGCAGTTTAAGGGGGAATTTGTTCTATGGC.

This clone has a handful of counts. With the read ending 3 residues before the CDR3 end, the germline J gene is used to fill in that end. The chain links TRBV19 to TRBJ1-1; D is perhaps TRBD1 (6 bases). Germline CDR1 is LNHDA and CDR2 is SQIVND (reference sequence). The CDR3 consists of 14 residues. Trimming cost V 3 bases and J 5 bases, with 13 bases left between them. The CDR3 bases that were read are TGTGCCAGTAGTATGTGGGGGCTTCGGACTGAA. It specifies CASSMWGLRTE. The whole CDR3 reads CASSMWGLRTEAFF.

Regarding this clone: The CDR3 end lies 3 residues beyond the end of the read and is filled in from the germline J gene. The chain employs TRBV30 and TRBJ2-4; 7 bases align to TRBD1. The V gene's germline CDR1 is GTSNPN and CDR2 SVGIG (reference sequence). This CDR3 is built from 18 residues. CDR3 DNA, as far as it was read: TGTGCCTGGAGTGTACTACTAGGGGGCTGGGAGAAGAGCTATGGT. It yields the protein CAWSVLLGGWEKSYG. The complete CDR3 sequence is CAWSVLLGGWEKSYGQYF.

Notes on this clone: The read is 3 residues too short to cover the CDR3 end, so that end is filled in from the germline J gene. The chain couples TRBV30 to TRBJ1-3, with TRBD1 identical over 8 bases. This CDR3 has 15 residues. CDR1 GTSNPN and CDR2 SVGIG come from the germline V gene (reference sequence). The CDR3 region is CAWSKHRDRRNAIYF. CDR3 DNA, as far as it was read: TGTGCCTGGTCTAAACACCGGGACAGGAGGAACGCA.